This TCR beta chain was obtained from a study of cytomegalovirus exposure and HLA in healthy donors. Whole-study results and caveats: Confirmation was obtained in vitro that a few CMV-associated chains are specific for CMV antigens. As a later analysis showed, several of the most significant clusters appeared to be linked to common viral pathogens. The authors later linked a missense DCLRE1C variant to TCR beta V- and J-gene trimming.

Researchers ran the PCR with 60 Vbeta and 13 Jbeta primers. Data came from immunoSEQ multiplex PCR; TCRdb stores just in-frame clones and leaves some out. This table holds around 110,000 clones, 9.5% found once. Germline V lookup: CDR1 SNHLY, CDR2 FYNNEI. Trimming cost V 1 base and J 2 bases, with 13 bases left between them. This CDR3 spans 16 amino acids. This clone was seen a few times. Its antigen remains unidentified. Sequencing was carried out using PBMCs. The TCR comes from a man aged 25-45 years in good health and CMV-seronegative. The rearrangement joins TRBV2 to TRBJ2-3; D gene ambiguous. CDR3 residues: CASSEDAGEATDTQYF. DNA for the CDR3: TGTGCCAGCAGTGAAGATGCCGGTGAGGCCACAGATACGCAGTATTTT.